What follows describes a single T cell receptor beta chain. The antigen remains unidentified. TCRdb called the 5' RACE reads again in MiXCR, with one record for every CDR3 protein. The sample shows 450,000 to 600,000 distinct CDR3 sequences, roughly 14% of them seen only once. These data originate in a study of T cells after yellow fever vaccination. General study findings and limits: The secondary response peaked faster, at day 5 versus 15, but was weaker. Post-booster reappearance was seen for most primary-vaccination clones (nearly 97% CD4, around 90% CD8).

The TCR originated in a young man who received the YFV17D yellow fever vaccine. The material was PBMCs, obtained on the day of the yellow fever booster vaccination.

The CDR3 reads CASSQERDRGYGYTF. In DNA, the CDR3 is TGCGCCAGCAGCCAAGAGCGGGACAGGGGCTATGGCTACACCTTC. The chain carries TRBV4-3 and TRBJ1-2, with 10 bases matching TRBD1. The germline V gene has CDR1 LGHNA and CDR2 YSLEER. The CDR3 sequence is 15 residues long. J lost 4 bases, V lost 0 bases, and 2 bases had no gene match.